These 9 T cell receptor beta chains originate from one sample sequenced in a study of cytomegalovirus exposure and HLA in healthy donors. The primer mix had 60 Vbeta and 13 Jbeta primers. Produced via immunoSEQ multiplex PCR; TCRdb's table is partial and in-frame only. The table lists about 150,000 clones, roughly 80% of them singletons. The specimen was PBMCs. The receptors originated from a man aged 30-40 years in good health and CMV-seropositive.

The V call is TRBV15, the J call TRBJ1-1, with D perhaps matching TRBD1 (5 bases). Trimming shortened V by 5 bases and J by 4 bases, and 14 bases separated the two germline ends. Germline lookup yields CDR1 LNHNV and CDR2 YYDKDF (reference sequence). The CDR3 is 14 residues long. CDR3: CATSLDGGGTEAFF. DNA for the CDR3: TGTGCCACCAGCTTAGACGGGGGGGGCACTGAAGCTTTCTTT.

The chain joins TRBV10-3 to TRBJ2-3; 12 bases fit TRBD2. The length of the CDR3 is 13 residues. Germline V gives CDR1 ENHRY, CDR2 SYGVKD. The junction had 6 bases not matched to a gene; V was cut back by 9 bases and J by 8 bases. The CDR3, as DNA: TGTGCCATAAGGCTAGCGGGAGGGGGTACGCAGTATTTT. It yields the protein CAIRLAGGGTQYF.

V and J are TRBV9 and TRBJ2-2, with a possible D match to TRBD1 (5 bases). Trimming took 4 bases from V and 0 from J, leaving 7 bases between them. Germline CDR1 SGDLS, CDR2 YYNGEE. The CDR3 consists of 14 residues. The CDR3 nucleotides read TGTGCCAGCAGCCGCAGGGCGAACACCGGGGAGCTGTTTTTT. Protein: CASSRRANTGELFF.

The J gene is TRBJ2-1, the V gene TRBV28; 9 nucleotides align to TRBD2. The V gene end was trimmed by 3 bases and the J gene end by 5 bases; junction bases not matched to a gene: 8. CDR3 length: 16 residues. The germline CDR1 and CDR2 sequences are MDHEN and SYDVKM. CDR3 bases: TGTGCCAGCAGTTTGGATAGCGGGAGTGTCCACAATGAGCAGTTCTTC. This translates into CASSLDSGSVHNEQFF. Full variable domain (missing parts from reference TRBV28 and TRBJ2-1): DVKVTQSSRYLVKRTGEKVFLECVQDMDHENMFWYRQDPGLGLRLIYFSYDVKMKEKGDIPEGYSVSREKKERFSLILESASTNQTSMYLCASSLDSGSVHNEQFFGPGTRLTVL.

The rearrangement uses TRBV11-3 and TRBJ2-5; 7 bases are a match to TRBD1. V was pared by 6 bases and J by 2 bases, with 3 bases of the junction left unmatched. Germline assignment: CDR1 SGHNT and CDR2 YENEEA. This CDR3 has 13 residues. CDR3 loop: CASSVDRQETQYF. The CDR3 DNA reads as TGTGCCAGCAGTGTGGACAGGCAAGAGACCCAGTACTTC.

This chain uses TRBV15 with TRBJ1-5, with D possibly being TRBD1 (6 bases). The CDR3 contains 14 residues. Trimming took off 0 bases at V and 9 bases at J, with 12 bases between the two ends. Per germline, CDR1 LNHNV and CDR2 YYDKDF (reference sequence). DNA for the CDR3: TGTGCCACCAGCAGAGATCGGGGAGGGGGGCCCCAGCATTTT. This encodes CATSRDRGGGPQHF.

J is TRBJ1-1 and V is TRBV11-2; D gene uncertain. CDR1 and CDR2 from the germline V gene are SGHAT and FQNNGV. This CDR3 comprises 13 residues. V lost 2 bases and J 4 bases, leaving 8 bases between the germline ends. The CDR3 reads CASSLKKSTEAFF. In DNA form, the CDR3 reads TGTGCCAGCAGCTTAAAAAAGAGCACTGAAGCTTTCTTT.

The chain carries TRBV5-1 and TRBJ1-5; D uncertain. The CDR3 extends over 13 amino acids. The germline V gene encodes CDR1 SGHRS and CDR2 YFSETQ. V lost 4 bases and J 1 base, leaving 6 bases between the germline ends. CDR3 sequence: CASSESSNQPQHF. The DNA of the CDR3 is TGCGCCAGCAGCGAGTCAAGCAATCAGCCCCAGCATTTT.

The J gene is TRBJ1-1, the V gene TRBV28; D possibly corresponds to TRBD1 (6 bases). The germline gives CDR1 MDHEN, CDR2 SYDVKM. The CDR3 covers 13 residues. Trimming cost V 8 bases and J 3 bases, with 13 bases left between them. The CDR3: CASFTGLHTEAFF. CDR3 nucleotides: TGTGCCAGCTTTACAGGGTTGCACACTGAAGCTTTCTTT.